This T cell receptor beta chain was sequenced for a study of Graves' ophthalmopathy and Graves' hyperthyroidism. Study-wide points: Blood was where most expanded thyroid clonotypes above 0.001 frequency also turned up. Built on 13 signatures, a model told ophthalmopathy apart from stable hyperthyroidism with about 90% sensitivity and approximately 81% specificity.

CDR1 is SGDLS, CDR2 YYNGEE, per germline. CDR3 size: 14 residues. A word on this clonotype: What it binds is not known. Germline is not matched at one junction end, which may reflect a read error.

Thyroid ultrasound, orbital computed tomography, TRAb, serum thyroxine and clinical symptoms formed the basis of diagnosis. PBMCs were obtained from 9 to 10 ml of fresh peripheral blood. Amplification from RNA transcripts yielded the TCR beta CDR3 regions. After a first-round RT-PCR with HTBI primers, a second-round multiplex PCR was run. TCRdb ran MiXCR on the multiplex PCR reads and lists one entry per CDR3 protein. The sample yields about 700,000 distinct CDR3 sequences, approximately 40% seen once. This chain links TRBV9 with TRBJ1-6; D ambiguous. The source of this sequence is an adult man with Graves' ophthalmopathy. Sequenced input: peripheral blood. The CDR3 nucleotides are TGTACCAGCAGCCAAGATGCATGGTACTCACCCCTCCACTTT. It is translated as CTSSQDAWYSPLHF.